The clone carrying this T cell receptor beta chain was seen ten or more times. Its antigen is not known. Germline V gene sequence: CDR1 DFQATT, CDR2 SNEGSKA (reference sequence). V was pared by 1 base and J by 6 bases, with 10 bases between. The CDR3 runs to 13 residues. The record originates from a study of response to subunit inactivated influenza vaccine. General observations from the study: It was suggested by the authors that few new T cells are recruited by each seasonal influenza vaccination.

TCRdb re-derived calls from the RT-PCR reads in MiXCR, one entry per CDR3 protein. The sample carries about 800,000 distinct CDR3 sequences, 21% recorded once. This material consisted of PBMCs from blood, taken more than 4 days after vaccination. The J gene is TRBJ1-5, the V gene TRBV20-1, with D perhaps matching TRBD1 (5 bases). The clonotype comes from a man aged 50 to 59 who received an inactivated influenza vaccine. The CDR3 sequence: CSARGGVGQPQHF. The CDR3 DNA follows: TGCAGTGCTAGAGGAGGGGTGGGTCAGCCCCAGCATTTT.